This record looks at one TCR beta chain sequence and its context. These data come from a study of blood T cell repertoires in COVID-19. On the study more broadly: Some COVID-19 samples were acute and others convalescent; all came from the United States, Italy and Spain. PBMCs, B-cell-depleted T cells, or T cells were the source of the cDNA or gDNA that made up the material.

Study processing details: Nucleated cell counts were estimated from reference gene primer amplification. TCRdb keeps only in-frame clones here, not all; method: immunoSEQ multiplex PCR. D and trimming were read from the DNA, whereas the V and J calls and clone size are those reported in that table. Of a few hundred thousand clones in the sample, approximately 85% were seen once. This CDR3 comprises 13 residues. CDR1 is SGHTA, CDR2 FQGTGA, per germline. V dropped 1 base and J dropped 5; count of bases not matched to a gene: 0. Sample: peripheral blood. The chain links TRBV7-3 to TRBJ1-1, with TRBD1 matching 8 bases. This TCR came from an older woman with acute or convalescent COVID-19. This CDR3 is CASSLRTGTEAFF. CDR3 coding DNA: TGTGCCAGCAGCTTAAGGACAGGGACTGAAGCTTTCTTT.